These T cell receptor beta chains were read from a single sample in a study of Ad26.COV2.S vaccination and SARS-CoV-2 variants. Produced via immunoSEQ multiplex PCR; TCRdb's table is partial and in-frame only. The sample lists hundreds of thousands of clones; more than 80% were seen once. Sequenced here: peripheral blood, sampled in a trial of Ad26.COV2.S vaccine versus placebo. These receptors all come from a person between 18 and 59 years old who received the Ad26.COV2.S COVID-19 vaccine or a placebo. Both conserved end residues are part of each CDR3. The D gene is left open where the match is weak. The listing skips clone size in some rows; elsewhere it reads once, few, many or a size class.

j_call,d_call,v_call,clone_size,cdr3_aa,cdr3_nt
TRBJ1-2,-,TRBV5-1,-,CASSLDGRTGYGYTF,TGCGCCAGCAGCTTGGATGGCAGGACTGGCTATGGCTACACCTTC
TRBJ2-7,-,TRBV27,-,CASSLRALTYYEQYF,TGTGCCAGCAGTCTCCGGGCCCTAACCTACTACGAGCAGTACTTC
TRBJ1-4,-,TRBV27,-,CASSLGGAGEKLFF,TGTGCCAGCAGTTTGGGGGGGGCAGGAGAAAAACTGTTTTTT
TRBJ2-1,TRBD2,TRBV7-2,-,CASSLGPSRRGGNEQFF,TGTGCCAGCAGCTTAGGACCTTCGCGGCGGGGGGGCAATGAGCAGTTCTTC
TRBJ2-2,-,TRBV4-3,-,CASSQVILGGQTGELFF,TGCGCCAGCAGCCAAGTCATATTAGGGGGTCAAACCGGGGAGCTGTTTTTT
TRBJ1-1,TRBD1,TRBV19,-,CASSMGQGPTEAFF,TGTGCCAGTAGTATGGGACAGGGGCCTACTGAAGCTTTCTTT
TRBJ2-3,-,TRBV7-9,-,CASSLQGSSTDTQYF,TGTGCCAGCAGCTTACAGGGGAGTAGCACAGATACGCAGTATTTT
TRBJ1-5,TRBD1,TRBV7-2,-,CASSLDQGANQPQHF,TGTGCCAGCAGCTTAGATCAGGGGGCCAATCAGCCCCAGCATTTT
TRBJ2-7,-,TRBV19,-,CASSEGPRGEQYF,TGTGCCAGTAGTGAGGGCCCGCGGGGCGAGCAGTACTTC
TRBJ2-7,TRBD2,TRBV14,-,CASSGGASGSYEQYF,TGTGCCAGCTCGGGGGGGGCTAGCGGGAGTTACGAGCAGTACTTC
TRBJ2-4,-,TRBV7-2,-,CASSLEGGAGAKNIQYF,TGTGCCAGCAGCTTAGAGGGGGGAGCTGGAGCCAAAAACATTCAGTACTTC
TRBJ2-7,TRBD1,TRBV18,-,CASSPTGGHDEQYF,TGTGCCAGCTCACCCACAGGGGGGCACGACGAGCAGTACTTC
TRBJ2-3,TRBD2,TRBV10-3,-,CATQLAGVADTQYF,TGTGCCACCCAACTAGCGGGGGTAGCAGATACGCAGTATTTT
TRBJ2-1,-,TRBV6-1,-,CASSDGTTPRNEQFF,TGTGCCAGCAGTGACGGGACGACCCCAAGGAATGAGCAGTTCTTC
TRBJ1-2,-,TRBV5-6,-,CASSLDRAGVYGYTF,TGTGCCAGCAGCTTGGATCGAGCAGGGGTCTATGGCTACACCTTC
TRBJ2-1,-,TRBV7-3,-,CASSLTNNEQFF,TGTGCCAGCAGCTTAACCAACAATGAGCAGTTCTTC
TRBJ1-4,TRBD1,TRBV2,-,CASRKDRTGEKLFF,TGTGCCAGCAGGAAGGACAGGACGGGTGAAAAACTGTTTTTT
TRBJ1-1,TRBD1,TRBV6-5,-,CASSYLTGGNTEAFF,TGTGCCAGCAGTTATTTAACAGGGGGGAACACTGAAGCTTTCTTT
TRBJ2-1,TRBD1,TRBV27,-,CASSLTGGAYNEQFF,TGTGCCAGCAGTTTAACAGGGGGCGCCTACAATGAGCAGTTCTTC
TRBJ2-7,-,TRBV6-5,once,CASSYSGQMSYEQYF,TGTGCCAGCAGTTACTCGGGGCAGATGAGCTACGAGCAGTACTTC
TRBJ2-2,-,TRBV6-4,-,CATSGDPNTGELFF,TGTGCCACCTCGGGGGACCCGAACACCGGGGAGCTGTTTTTT